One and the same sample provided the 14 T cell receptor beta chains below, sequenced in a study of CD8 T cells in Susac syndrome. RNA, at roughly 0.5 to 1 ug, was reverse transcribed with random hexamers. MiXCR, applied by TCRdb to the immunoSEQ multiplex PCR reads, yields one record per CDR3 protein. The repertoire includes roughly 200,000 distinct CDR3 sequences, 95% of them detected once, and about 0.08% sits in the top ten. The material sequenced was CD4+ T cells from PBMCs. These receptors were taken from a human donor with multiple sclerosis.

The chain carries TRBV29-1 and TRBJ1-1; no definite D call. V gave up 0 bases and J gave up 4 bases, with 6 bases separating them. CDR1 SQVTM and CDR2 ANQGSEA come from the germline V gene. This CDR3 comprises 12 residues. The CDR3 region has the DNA TGCAGCGTTGAAGATCGGGTCACTGAAGCTTTCTTT. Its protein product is CSVEDRVTEAFF.

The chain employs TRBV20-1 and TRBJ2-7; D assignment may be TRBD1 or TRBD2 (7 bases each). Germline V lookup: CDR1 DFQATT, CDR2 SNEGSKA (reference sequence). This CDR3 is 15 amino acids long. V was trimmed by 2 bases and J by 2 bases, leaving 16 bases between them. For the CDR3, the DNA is TGCAGTGCTAGAATTACAGGGGAGGGGACCTACGAGCAGTACTTC. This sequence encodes CSARITGEGTYEQYF.

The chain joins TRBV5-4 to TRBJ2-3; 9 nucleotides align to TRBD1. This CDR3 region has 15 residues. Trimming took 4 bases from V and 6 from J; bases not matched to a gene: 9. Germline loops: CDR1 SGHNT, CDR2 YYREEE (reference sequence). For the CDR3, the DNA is TGTGCCAGCAGCCCCGGGACAGGGCGTGGGGATACGCAGTATTTT. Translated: CASSPGTGRGDTQYF.

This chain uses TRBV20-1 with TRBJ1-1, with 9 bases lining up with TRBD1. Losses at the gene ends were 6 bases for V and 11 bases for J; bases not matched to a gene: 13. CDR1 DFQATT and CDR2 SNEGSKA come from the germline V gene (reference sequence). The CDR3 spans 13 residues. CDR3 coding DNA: TGCAGTGCAATCGAACCCGGGACAGGGAAGGCTTTCTTT. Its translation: CSAIEPGTGKAFF.

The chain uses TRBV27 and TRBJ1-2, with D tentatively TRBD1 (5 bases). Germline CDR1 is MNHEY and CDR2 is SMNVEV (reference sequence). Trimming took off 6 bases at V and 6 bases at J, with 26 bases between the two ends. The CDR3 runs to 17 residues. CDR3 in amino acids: CASRGSSLQPGTDGYTF. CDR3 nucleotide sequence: TGTGCCAGCAGGGGAAGCAGTTTACAGCCAGGGACGGATGGCTACACCTTC.

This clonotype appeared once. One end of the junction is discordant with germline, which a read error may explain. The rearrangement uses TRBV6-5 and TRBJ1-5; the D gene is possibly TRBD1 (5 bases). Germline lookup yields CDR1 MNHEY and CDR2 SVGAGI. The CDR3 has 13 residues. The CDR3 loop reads CASSRVQNRPQHF. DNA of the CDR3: TGTGCCAGCAGCAGGGTACAGAATCGGCCCCAGCATTTT.

The CDR3 sequence is CASSPAGTALGKLFF. CDR3 in DNA: TGTGCCAGCAGCCCAGCCGGGACGGCGTTGGGAAAACTGTTTTTT. The chain is built from TRBV5-6 and TRBJ1-4; TRBD1 is a possible D gene (5 bases). The CDR3 spans 15 residues. The germline V and J ends were trimmed by 4 bases and 10 bases, with 20 bases remaining between them. Germline lookup yields CDR1 SGHDT and CDR2 YYEEEE.

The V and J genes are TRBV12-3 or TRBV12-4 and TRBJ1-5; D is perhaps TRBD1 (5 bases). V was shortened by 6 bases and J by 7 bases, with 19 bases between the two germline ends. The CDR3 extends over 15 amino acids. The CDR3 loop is CASSPHGGSEQPQHF. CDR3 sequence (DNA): TGTGCCAGCAGCCCCCACGGGGGGAGTGAACAGCCCCAGCATTTT.

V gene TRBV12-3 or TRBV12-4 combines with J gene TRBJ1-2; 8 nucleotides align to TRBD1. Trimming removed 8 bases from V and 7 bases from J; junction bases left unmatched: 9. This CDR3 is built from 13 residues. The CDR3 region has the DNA TGTGCCAGCTGGACAGGGTCCGGGGCTGGCTACACCTTC. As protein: CASWTGSGAGYTF.

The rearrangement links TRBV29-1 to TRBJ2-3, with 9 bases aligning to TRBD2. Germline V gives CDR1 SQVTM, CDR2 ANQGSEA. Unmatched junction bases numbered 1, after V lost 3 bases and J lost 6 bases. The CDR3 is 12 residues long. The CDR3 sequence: CSVDLAGDTQYF. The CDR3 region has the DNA TGCAGCGTTGACCTAGCGGGGGATACGCAGTATTTT.

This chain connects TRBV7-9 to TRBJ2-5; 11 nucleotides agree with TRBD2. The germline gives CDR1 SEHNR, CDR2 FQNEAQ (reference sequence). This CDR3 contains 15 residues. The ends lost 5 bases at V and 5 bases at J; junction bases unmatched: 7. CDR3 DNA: TGTGCCAGCAGCCCTTTAGCGGGGGGGTCGGAGACCCAGTACTTC. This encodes CASSPLAGGSETQYF. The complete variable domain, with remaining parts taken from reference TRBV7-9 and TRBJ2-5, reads DTGVSQNPRHKITKRGQNVTFRCDPISEHNRLYWYRQTLGQGPEFLTYFQNEAQLEKSRLLSDRFSAERPKGSFSTLEIQRTEQGDSAMYLCASSPLAGGSETQYFGPGTRLLVL.

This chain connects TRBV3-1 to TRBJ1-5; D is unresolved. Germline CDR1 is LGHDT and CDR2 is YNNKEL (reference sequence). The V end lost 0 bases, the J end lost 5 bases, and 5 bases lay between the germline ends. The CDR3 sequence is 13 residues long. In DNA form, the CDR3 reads TGTGCCAGCAGCCAAGATCTAGATCAGCCCCAGCATTTT. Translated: CASSQDLDQPQHF.

The DNA of the CDR3 is TGCGCCAGCAGCCTCGGACTAGCGGGCGACCTGGAGGAGCAGTACTTC. Encoded protein: CASSLGLAGDLEEQYF. V and J are TRBV5-1 and TRBJ2-7; TRBD2 agrees at 11 bases. From germline, CDR1 is SGHRS and CDR2 YFSETQ. Trimming took 4 bases from V and 7 from J; bases not matched to a gene: 13. The CDR3 is 16 residues long.

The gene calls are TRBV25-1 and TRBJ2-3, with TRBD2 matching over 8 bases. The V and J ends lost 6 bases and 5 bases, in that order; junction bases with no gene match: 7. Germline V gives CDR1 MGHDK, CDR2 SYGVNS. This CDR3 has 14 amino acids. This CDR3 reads CASRPRLALDTQYF. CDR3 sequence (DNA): TGTGCCAGCAGGCCTCGACTAGCGCTAGATACGCAGTATTTT.